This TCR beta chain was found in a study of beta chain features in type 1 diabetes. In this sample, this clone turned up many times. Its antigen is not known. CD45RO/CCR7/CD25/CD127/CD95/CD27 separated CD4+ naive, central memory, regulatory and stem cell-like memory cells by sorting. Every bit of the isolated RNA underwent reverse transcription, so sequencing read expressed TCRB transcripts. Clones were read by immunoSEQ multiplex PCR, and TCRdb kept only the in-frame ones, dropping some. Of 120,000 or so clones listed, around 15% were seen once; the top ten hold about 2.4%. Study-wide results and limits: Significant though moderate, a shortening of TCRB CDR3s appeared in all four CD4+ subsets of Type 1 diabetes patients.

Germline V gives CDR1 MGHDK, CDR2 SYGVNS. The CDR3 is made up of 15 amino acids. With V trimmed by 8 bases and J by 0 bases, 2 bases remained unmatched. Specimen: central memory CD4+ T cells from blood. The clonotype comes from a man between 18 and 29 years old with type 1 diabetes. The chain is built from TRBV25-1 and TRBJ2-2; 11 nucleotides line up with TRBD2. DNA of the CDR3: TGTGCCAGCCCGGGACTAGCGGCGAACACCGGGGAGCTGTTTTTT. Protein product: CASPGLAANTGELFF.